Sequencing of this TCR beta chain was carried out in a study of blood T cell repertoires in COVID-19. At the level of the study: Samples of COVID-19 (acute and convalescent) were obtained from the United States, Italy and Spain. T cells, B-cell-depleted T cells, or PBMCs provided the cDNA or gDNA that served as material.

CDR1 and CDR2 (germline): WSHSY, SAAADI. V was cut by 9 bases and J by 3 bases, with 15 bases left in between. The CDR3 spans 13 residues. Per the study methods: Nucleated cell counts were estimated from reference gene primer amplification. Using immunoSEQ multiplex PCR, the repertoire was profiled, and TCRdb retains in-frame clones only, with some absent. D and trimming were read from the DNA, whereas the V and J calls and clone size are those reported in that table. Of about 42,000 clones in the sample, 76% were seen once. Sequenced material: peripheral blood. The chain has TRBV10-2 and TRBJ2-7, with TRBD1 as a possible D gene (7 bases). The receptor comes from a man aged 65-85 years with active or convalescent COVID-19. CDR3 amino acids: CASCQGGYYEQYF. The CDR3 DNA is TGCGCCAGTTGCCAGGGGGGATACTACGAGCAGTACTTC.